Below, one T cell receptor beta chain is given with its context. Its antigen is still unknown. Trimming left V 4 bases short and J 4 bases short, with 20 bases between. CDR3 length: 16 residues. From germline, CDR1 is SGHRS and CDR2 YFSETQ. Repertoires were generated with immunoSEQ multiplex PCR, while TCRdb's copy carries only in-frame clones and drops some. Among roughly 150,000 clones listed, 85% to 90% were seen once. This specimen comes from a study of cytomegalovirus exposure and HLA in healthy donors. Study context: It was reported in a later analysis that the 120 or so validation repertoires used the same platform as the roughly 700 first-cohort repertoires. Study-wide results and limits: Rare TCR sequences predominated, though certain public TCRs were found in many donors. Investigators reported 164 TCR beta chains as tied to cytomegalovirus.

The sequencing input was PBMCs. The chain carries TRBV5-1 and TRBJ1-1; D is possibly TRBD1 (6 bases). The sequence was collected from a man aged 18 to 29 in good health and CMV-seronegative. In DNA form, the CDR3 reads TGCGCCAGCAGCCCACCGATGGCAGGGGCGGGCACTGAAGCTTTCTTT. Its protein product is CASSPPMAGAGTEAFF.